Shown below are 9 T cell receptor beta chains from a single sample sequenced in a study of blood T cell repertoires in COVID-19. Data came from immunoSEQ multiplex PCR; TCRdb stores just in-frame clones and leaves some out. The sample lists some 250,000 clones; approximately 87% were seen once. The sample was peripheral blood. These receptors were collected from a man in his 60s with acute or convalescent COVID-19.

The chain is built from TRBV7-3 and TRBJ1-1, with 10 positions matching TRBD1. This CDR3 region has 15 residues. The germline V gene has CDR1 SGHTA and CDR2 FQGTGA. V dropped 0 bases and J dropped 11; count of bases not matched to a gene: 9. The CDR3 sequence: CASSLTGTGEFRAFF. CDR3 nucleotides: TGTGCCAGCAGCTTAACAGGGACAGGGGAATTTCGCGCTTTCTTT.

This rearrangement joins TRBV5-1 to TRBJ2-3; 7 positions agree with TRBD1. J gave up 2 bases and V 4 bases, and 22 bases lay outside the gene matches. Germline V gene sequence: CDR1 SGHRS, CDR2 YFSETQ. This CDR3 region has 20 residues. The CDR3 protein is CASSPPPGQITTAYTDTQYF. In DNA, the CDR3 is TGCGCCAGCAGCCCGCCACCGGGACAGATAACAACAGCGTACACAGATACGCAGTATTTT.

The chain carries TRBV7-2 and TRBJ1-2, with 7 bases that match TRBD1. The CDR3 sequence is 16 residues long. Germline V lookup: CDR1 SGHTA, CDR2 FQGNSA. J gave up 4 bases and V 5 bases, and 13 bases lay outside the gene matches. CDR3 DNA sequence: TGTGCCAGCAGCCCCTCGGGACAGCCTAGCTTCTATGGCTACACCTTC. This codes for CASSPSGQPSFYGYTF.

The V and J genes are TRBV2 and TRBJ2-3; a possible D gene is TRBD2 (5 bases). V was clipped by 4 bases and J by 7 bases, with 24 bases between them. From germline, CDR1 is SNHLY and CDR2 FYNNEI. This CDR3 region has 17 residues. CDR3 amino acids: CASSVEQRGRPTNTQYF. The DNA of the CDR3 is TGTGCCAGCAGTGTGGAACAACGAGGGAGACCCACGAATACGCAGTATTTT.

The V and J genes are TRBV11-3 and TRBJ1-5; TRBD1 agrees at 9 bases. CDR1 SGHNT and CDR2 YENEEA come from the germline V gene. The CDR3 consists of 17 residues. The V and J ends lost 1 base and 6 bases, in that order; junction bases with no gene match: 10. CDR3 nucleotides: TGTGCCAGCAGCTTAGCCCCGGACAGGGGTCTAGGTCAGCCCCAGCATTTT. Protein sequence: CASSLAPDRGLGQPQHF.

V and J are TRBV24-1 and TRBJ1-5, with TRBD1 as a possible D gene (6 bases). Germline V gives CDR1 KGHDR, CDR2 SFDVKD. The ends were cut back, 6 bases at V and 2 bases at J, with 16 bases in the middle. The CDR3 is 16 amino acids. The CDR3: CATSTIEGVGNQPQHF. DNA for the CDR3: TGTGCCACCAGTACGATCGAGGGGGTTGGCAATCAGCCCCAGCATTTT.

The V gene is TRBV28, the J gene TRBJ2-1; maybe TRBD2 (5 bases). CDR1 is MDHEN, CDR2 SYDVKM, per germline. Trimming took 5 bases from V and 2 from J, leaving 19 bases between them. The CDR3 sequence is 17 residues long. CDR3 coding DNA: TGTGCCAGCAGTCCCCCCCCGACTATAACGACCTACAATGAGCAGTTCTTC. Translation gives CASSPPPTITTYNEQFF.

This clone was picked up one time. This chain connects TRBV9 to TRBJ1-1; D is perhaps TRBD1 (5 bases). The V and J ends lost 0 bases and 6 bases respectively, with 9 bases between them. The germline V gene encodes CDR1 SGDLS and CDR2 YYNGEE. There are 13 residues in the CDR3. CDR3 DNA sequence: TGTGCCAGCAGCGTAGTCAGGGCCCCTGAAGCTTTCTTT. Translating gives CASSVVRAPEAFF.

This clone came up once. The CDR3 reads CASSFSQTSSYEQYF. CDR3 nucleotides: TGTGCCAGCAGCTTTTCCCAAACGAGCTCCTACGAGCAGTACTTC. The J gene is TRBJ2-7, the V gene TRBV11-2; D gene unclear. CDR3 length: 15 residues. Trimming took 3 bases from V and 0 from J, leaving 12 bases between them. The germline V gene encodes CDR1 SGHAT and CDR2 FQNNGV.